Listed below are T cell receptor beta chains from one sample, sequenced in a study of blood T cells in healthy people across ages. TCRdb fed the 5' RACE reads into MiXCR, producing one record per CDR3 protein. The sample consists of some 890,000 distinct CDR3 sequences, just under 30% of them appearing once. This sample was shared with a second study, whose subject was T cells of mothers and their children.

Sequenced sample: blood. These receptors all stem from a woman aged 40 to 50 in good health. The CDR3 runs from the conserved cysteine through the conserved F or W. Each record gives: V gene, clone size, D gene, J gene, CDR3 DNA, CDR3 protein. D genes are given only for firm matches. A row's size may be missing; if present it is once, few, many or a size class.

TRBV4-1	.	.	TRBJ1-1	TGCGCCAGCAGCCAAGATTGGGCCACTGAAGCTTTCTTT	CASSQDWATEAFF
TRBV20-1	.	.	TRBJ1-5	TGCAGTGCTACCATGCTAGGACGGGGCAATCAGCCCCAGCATTTT	CSATMLGRGNQPQHF
TRBV6-1	few	.	TRBJ1-2	TGTGCCAGCAGTGAGCAGGGGAGTCTCTATGGCTACACCTTC	CASSEQGSLYGYTF
TRBV6-1	few	.	TRBJ2-7	TGTGCCAGCAGTGAATCGGGCAGGGGAAGCTACGAGCAGTACTTC	CASSESGRGSYEQYF
TRBV24-1	few	.	TRBJ1-4	TGTGCCACCAGTGAGGGCAGGAGTAATGAAAAACTGTTTTTT	CATSEGRSNEKLFF
TRBV7-9	many	.	TRBJ2-1	TGTGCCAGCAGCTTTTCGGGGGCGCAATCCAATGAGCAGTTCTTC	CASSFSGAQSNEQFF
TRBV5-6	many	TRBD2	TRBJ2-2	TGTGCCAGCAGCTGGGGGACTAGCGACGGGGAGCTGTTTTTT	CASSWGTSDGELFF
TRBV2	.	.	TRBJ1-2	TGTGCCAGCATCACCATGCTAGGGAACTATGGCTACACCTTC	CASITMLGNYGYTF
TRBV5-5	few	.	TRBJ2-5	TGTGCCAGCAGCCGGACTACTAAAGAGACCCAGTACTTC	CASSRTTKETQYF
TRBV2	.	.	TRBJ2-5	TGTGCCAGCAAAAGGCAAGGACAAAGCCAAGAGACCCAGTACTTC	CASKRQGQSQETQYF
TRBV6-2/TRBV6-3	.	TRBD1	TRBJ1-5	TGTGCCAGCAGTCGGGACAGGGGGCTTTGGCAGCCCCAGCATTTT	CASSRDRGLWQPQHF
TRBV18	once	.	TRBJ2-5	TGTGCCAGCTCACGGGAAACACAAGAGACCCAGTACTTC	CASSRETQETQYF
TRBV20-1	few	.	TRBJ1-4	TGCAGCGCTAGAGGGGCTGTGTGGGGGAATGAAAAACTGTTTTTT	CSARGAVWGNEKLFF
TRBV27	many	.	TRBJ1-1	TGTGCCAGCAGAGCCCCGGGGATGAACACTGAAGCTTTCTTT	CASRAPGMNTEAFF
TRBV5-1	many	TRBD1	TRBJ1-4	TGCGCCAGCAGCTTGGTACCCCGGCAGGGGGTTAATGAAAAACTGTTTTTT	CASSLVPRQGVNEKLFF
TRBV3-1	.	.	TRBJ2-1	TGTGCCAGCAGCCAAACAACGGGGCTCTGGGGTGAGCAGTTCTTC	CASSQTTGLWGEQFF
TRBV20-1	many	.	TRBJ1-5	TGCAGTGCTAGAGAAGGACAGAATAGCAATCAGCCCCAGCATTTT	CSAREGQNSNQPQHF
TRBV20-1	.	TRBD1	TRBJ1-5	TGCAGTGCTAGATGGGACAGGGGGAGTCAGCCCCAGCATTTT	CSARWDRGSQPQHF
TRBV28	.	.	TRBJ1-2	TGTGCCAGCGTACGACAGCCGAACTATGGCTACACCTTC	CASVRQPNYGYTF
TRBV20-1	many	.	TRBJ2-7	TGCAGTGCTAGAGTTGCAGGGATCTACGAGCAGTACTTC	CSARVAGIYEQYF
TRBV29-1	many	TRBD2	TRBJ2-1	TGCAGCGTTGCGGTGAGCGGGGGTAATGAGCAGTTCTTC	CSVAVSGGNEQFF
TRBV7-6	.	.	TRBJ2-1	TGTGCCAGCAGCTTAGAAGTCTCCTACGAGCAGTTCTTC	CASSLEVSYEQFF
TRBV19	once	.	TRBJ1-2	TGTGCCAGTAGTTCGACTCGGGCTCTCCTTAACTATGGCTACACCTTC	CASSSTRALLNYGYTF
TRBV4-2	many	TRBD2	TRBJ2-1	TGTGCCAGCAGCCAGGACCTAGCGGGGGGCTCCTACAATGAGCAGTTCTTC	CASSQDLAGGSYNEQFF
TRBV27	few	TRBD1	TRBJ1-5	TGTGCCAGCAGTTTAGCCGGCAGGGGGAAAGGTCAGCCCCAGCATTTT	CASSLAGRGKGQPQHF
TRBV7-9	few	.	TRBJ1-1	TGTGCCAGCAGCATCACCATCGGGGGTACCACTGAAGTTTTCTTT	CASSITIGGTTEVFF
TRBV20-1	.	TRBD2	TRBJ2-1	TGCAGTGCTAGGCCAACTAGCGGGGGCTACAATGAGCAGTTCTTC	CSARPTSGGYNEQFF
TRBV5-1	.	.	TRBJ2-5	TGCGCCAGCAGCCTGAGGGGGGGCTACCAAGAGACCCAGTACTTC	CASSLRGGYQETQYF
TRBV10-3	.	.	TRBJ2-3	TGTGCCATCAGTGAGCCAGGGGACACAGATACGCAGTATTTT	CAISEPGDTDTQYF
TRBV12-3/TRBV12-4	.	.	TRBJ2-3	TGTGCCAGCAGTTTACAGGCGGCGGGTCCAGATACGCAGTATTTT	CASSLQAAGPDTQYF
TRBV25-1	many	.	TRBJ2-7	TGTCCCACCATGGCCGCAGGTGTGGCCCCTTACTCCTACGAGCAGTACTTC	CPTMAAGVAPYSYEQYF
TRBV6-1	.	TRBD1	TRBJ1-5	TGTGCCAGCATCAAGGACAGGGCTAATCAGCCCCTGCATTTT	CASIKDRANQPLHF
TRBV24-1	many	TRBD2	TRBJ2-5	TGTGCCACCAGTGATCCCGGACTAGCACAAGAGACCCAGTACTTC	CATSDPGLAQETQYF
TRBV19	.	.	TRBJ2-1	TGTGCCAGTAGCCGCACCTGGGGGGAGCTCAATGAGCAGTTCTTC	CASSRTWGELNEQFF
TRBV7-3	.	.	TRBJ2-3	TGTGCCAGCAGCTTGAATGGACCGCGGGATACGCAGTATTTT	CASSLNGPRDTQYF
TRBV6-2/TRBV6-3	.	TRBD1	TRBJ1-1	TGTGCCAGCAGCCGATCGGGACAGGACACTGAAGCTTTCTTT	CASSRSGQDTEAFF
TRBV7-3	many	TRBD2	TRBJ2-3	TGTGCCAGCAGCCCGAAGGGAGGGCTATCCCCTGGCACAGATACGCAGTATTTT	CASSPKGGLSPGTDTQYF
TRBV7-9	.	.	TRBJ2-7	TGTGCCAGCAGCCCCTCGTTGGAGCGGTACTTC	CASSPSLERYF
TRBV9	few	TRBD2	TRBJ2-1	TGTGCCAGCAGCACTCTAGCGGGGGGCGCAAATGAGCAGTTCTTC	CASSTLAGGANEQFF
TRBV7-3	.	.	TRBJ1-6	TGTGCCAGCAGCTTGCGACGGCTTTCCTATAATTCACCCCTCCACTTT	CASSLRRLSYNSPLHF
TRBV12-3/TRBV12-4	few	TRBD1	TRBJ1-2	TGTGCCAGCAGGACCGGGACAGGGGGCTTCGGCTACACCTTC	CASRTGTGGFGYTF
TRBV9	.	.	TRBJ1-6	TGTGCCAGCAGCGTAGAGGACAGTCCTTCCGTTTATAATTCACCCCTCCACTTT	CASSVEDSPSVYNSPLHF
TRBV5-5	few	.	TRBJ1-1	TGTGCCAGCAGCTTGGGGTGGGGGGCGACTGAAGCTTTCTTT	CASSLGWGATEAFF
TRBV12-3/TRBV12-4	.	TRBD2	TRBJ2-5	TGTGCCAGCAGTTTAGCTCGGGGGGGCTTAGAGACCCAGTACTTC	CASSLARGGLETQYF
TRBV7-2	.	.	TRBJ1-4	TGTGCCAGCAGCTTAGTTCGGGTAACCAATGAAAAACTGTTTTTT	CASSLVRVTNEKLFF
TRBV5-5	.	TRBD1	TRBJ2-7	TGTGCCAGCAGACTAACAGGGGGAACCTACGAGCAGTACTTC	CASRLTGGTYEQYF
TRBV20-1	.	TRBD1	TRBJ1-1	TGCAGTGCTAGAGCCGGGACAGGGGACACTGAAGCTTTCTTT	CSARAGTGDTEAFF
TRBV30	many	.	TRBJ2-7	TGTGCCTGGAGTTTGGACAGCTACGAGCAGTACTTC	CAWSLDSYEQYF